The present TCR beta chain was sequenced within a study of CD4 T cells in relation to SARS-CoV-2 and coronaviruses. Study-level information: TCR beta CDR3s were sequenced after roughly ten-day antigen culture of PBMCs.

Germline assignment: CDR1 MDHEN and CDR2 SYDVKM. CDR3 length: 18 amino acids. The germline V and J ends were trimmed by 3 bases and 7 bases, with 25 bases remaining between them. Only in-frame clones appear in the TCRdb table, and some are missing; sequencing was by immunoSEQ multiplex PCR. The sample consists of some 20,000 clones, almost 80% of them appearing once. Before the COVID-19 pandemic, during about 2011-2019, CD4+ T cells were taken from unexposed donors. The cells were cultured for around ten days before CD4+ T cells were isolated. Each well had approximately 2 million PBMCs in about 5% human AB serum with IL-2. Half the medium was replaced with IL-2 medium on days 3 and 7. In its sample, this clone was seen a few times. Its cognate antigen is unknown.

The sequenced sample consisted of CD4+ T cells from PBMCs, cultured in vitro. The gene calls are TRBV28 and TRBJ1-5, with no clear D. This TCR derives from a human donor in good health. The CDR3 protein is CASSFLNLKVRGAQPQHF. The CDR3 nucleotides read TGTGCCAGCAGTTTTCTGAATTTGAAGGTCCGGGGAGCCCAGCCCCAGCATTTT.